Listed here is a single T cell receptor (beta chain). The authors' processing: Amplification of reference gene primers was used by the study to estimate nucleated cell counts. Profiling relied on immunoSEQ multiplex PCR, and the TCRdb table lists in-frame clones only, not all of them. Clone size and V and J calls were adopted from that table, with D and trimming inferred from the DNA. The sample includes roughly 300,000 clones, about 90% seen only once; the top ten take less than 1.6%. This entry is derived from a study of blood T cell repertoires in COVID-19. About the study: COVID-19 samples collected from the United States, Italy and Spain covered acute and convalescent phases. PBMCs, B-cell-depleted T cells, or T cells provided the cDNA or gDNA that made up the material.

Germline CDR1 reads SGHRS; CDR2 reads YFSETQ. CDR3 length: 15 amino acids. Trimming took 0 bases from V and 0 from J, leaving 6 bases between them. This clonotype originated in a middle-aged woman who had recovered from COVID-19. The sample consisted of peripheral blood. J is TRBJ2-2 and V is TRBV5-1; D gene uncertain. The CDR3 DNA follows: TGCGCCAGCAGCTTGGAGACACCGAACACCGGGGAGCTGTTTTTT. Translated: CASSLETPNTGELFF.